These 19 T cell receptor beta chains were all obtained from the same sample, sequenced in a study of TIL therapy for anti-PD-1-resistant metastatic lung cancer. The immunoSEQ assay was v3. Clones were read by immunoSEQ multiplex PCR, and TCRdb kept only the in-frame ones, dropping some. This sample has 95,000 or so clones; approximately 65% occur once, and the top ten carry approximately 9.9%. The sample's time point: pre-treatment sample, taken before nivolumab and TIL therapy. Pleural nodules or supraclavicular lymph nodes made up most of the excised metastases sampled. The input for sequencing was tumor tissue, taken at baseline. These receptors were obtained from a person aged 25 to 80 with non-small cell lung cancer.

The V gene is TRBV10-3, the J gene TRBJ1-2; TRBD1 agrees at 11 bases. The CDR3 length is 16 residues. Trimming cost V 0 bases and J 8 bases; bases outside gene matches: 8. Germline V lookup: CDR1 ENHRY, CDR2 SYGVKD. This CDR3 is CAISESTGQGASGYTF. The DNA for the CDR3 is TGTGCCATCAGTGAGTCGACAGGACAGGGGGCCTCGGGCTACACCTTC.

The gene calls are TRBV18 and TRBJ2-3; 7 bases line up with TRBD1. CDR3 length: 15 residues. The germline V gene encodes CDR1 KGHSH and CDR2 LQKENI. Unmatched junction bases numbered 9, after V lost 6 bases and J lost 3 bases. The CDR3 nucleotides read TGTGCCAGCTCGTCGGACAGGAGGCTGACAGATACGCAGTATTTT. Its translation is CASSSDRRLTDTQYF.

The rearrangement links TRBV7-9 to TRBJ2-6; no clear D gene. The CDR3 has 15 residues. V was pared by 1 base and J by 4 bases, with 8 bases between. The germline V gene has CDR1 SEHNR and CDR2 FQNEAQ (reference sequence). DNA for the CDR3: TGTGCCAGCAGCTTAGTAGGGTACGGGGCCAACGTCCTGACTTTC. The encoded protein is CASSLVGYGANVLTF. Full variable domain (outside the CDR3, taken from reference TRBV7-9 and TRBJ2-6): DTGVSQNPRHKITKRGQNVTFRCDPISEHNRLYWYRQTLGQGPEFLTYFQNEAQLEKSRLLSDRFSAERPKGSFSTLEIQRTEQGDSAMYLCASSLVGYGANVLTFGAGSRLTVL.

The V and J genes are TRBV7-9 and TRBJ1-1; D remains ambiguous. V was pared by 7 bases and J by 5 bases, with 17 bases between. Germline loops: CDR1 SEHNR, CDR2 FQNEAQ (reference sequence). The CDR3 is made up of 14 amino acids. CDR3 DNA: TGTGCCAGCACTGCCCGAGATACGGTTACTGAAGCTTTCTTT. It codes for CASTARDTVTEAFF. The full variable domain, in which reference TRBV7-9 and TRBJ1-1 provide the parts outside the CDR3, is DTGVSQNPRHKITKRGQNVTFRCDPISEHNRLYWYRQTLGQGPEFLTYFQNEAQLEKSRLLSDRFSAERPKGSFSTLEIQRTEQGDSAMYLCASTARDTVTEAFFGQGTRLTVV.

This chain uses TRBV28 with TRBJ2-1; D may be TRBD2 (7 bases). V lost 6 bases, J lost 3 bases, and 15 bases lay in between. The germline gives CDR1 MDHEN, CDR2 SYDVKM. The CDR3 contains 15 residues. The CDR3 here is CASRSGGPVYNEQFF. DNA for the CDR3: TGTGCCAGCAGGTCCGGGGGGCCCGTCTACAATGAGCAGTTCTTC.

The DNA for the CDR3 is TGCGCCAGCAGCTTCGCGGGACTAGCTCAAGAGACCCAGTACTTC. Protein sequence: CASSFAGLAQETQYF. The genes are TRBV5-1 and TRBJ2-5, with 9 bases fitting TRBD2. Germline V gives CDR1 SGHRS, CDR2 YFSETQ. The CDR3 is made up of 15 amino acids. V shed 2 bases, J shed 2 bases, and the junction held 4 bases outside the gene matches.

This chain connects TRBV3-1 (or the pseudogene TRBV3-2) to TRBJ2-7, with 7 bases matching TRBD1. The CDR3 runs 15 residues. The V and J ends lost 0 bases and 2 bases, in that order; junction bases with no gene match: 4. Germline CDR1 reads LGHDT; CDR2 reads YNNKEL (reference sequence). The chain's CDR3 is CASSQDQGQTYEQYF. As DNA, the CDR3 is TGTGCCAGCAGCCAAGACCAGGGACAGACCTACGAGCAGTACTTC.

The CDR3 loop reads CASSMGTYEQYF. CDR3 coding DNA: TGTGCCAGCAGCATGGGGACATACGAGCAGTACTTC. The chain has TRBV5-6 and TRBJ2-7, with D possibly matching TRBD1 (6 bases). CDR1 is SGHDT, CDR2 YYEEEE, per germline. This CDR3 contains 12 residues. Trimming removed 4 bases from V and 4 bases from J, with 9 bases in between.

This sequence joins TRBV5-1 and TRBJ2-5, with D possibly being TRBD2 (6 bases). The CDR3 totals 16 residues. Trimming shortened V by 9 bases and J by 2 bases, and 23 bases separated the two germline ends. Germline V gene lookup returns CDR1 SGHRS and CDR2 YFSETQ. The CDR3 loop reads CATKWGGGSEQETQYF. The CDR3 DNA reads as TGCGCCACTAAGTGGGGAGGAGGGAGTGAGCAAGAGACCCAGTACTTC.

V is TRBV2 and J is TRBJ2-5; D is perhaps TRBD1 or TRBD2 (5 bases each). The CDR3 sequence is 15 residues long. Trimming cost V 4 bases and J 1 base, with 13 bases left between them. The V gene's germline CDR1 is SNHLY and CDR2 FYNNEI. As DNA, the CDR3 is TGTGCCAGCAGTGCTCGGAGGACAACCCAAGAGACCCAGTACTTC. Encoded protein: CASSARRTTQETQYF.

The chain employs TRBV6-2 or TRBV6-3 and TRBJ2-2, with D possibly matching TRBD2 (6 bases). Germline values: CDR1 MNHEY, CDR2 SVGEGT. The CDR3 contains 16 residues. Trimming shortened V by 2 bases and J by 5 bases, and 15 bases separated the two germline ends. The CDR3 bases are TGTGCCAGCAGTTACAGGCCGGGGGAGAGAACCGGGGAGCTGTTTTTT. Translating it yields CASSYRPGERTGELFF.

This sequence joins TRBV5-1 and TRBJ2-5; D gene ambiguous. Trimming removed 0 bases from V and 5 bases from J, with 5 bases in between. The CDR3 contains 12 residues. Germline V CDR1 and CDR2: SGHRS, YFSETQ. CDR3 DNA: TGCGCCAGCAGCTTGGATCTGGAGACCCAGTACTTC. Translating it yields CASSLDLETQYF. Based on the CDR3 plus reference TRBV5-1 and TRBJ2-5, the full variable domain is KAGVTQTPRYLIKTRGQQVTLSCSPISGHRSVSWYQQTPGQGLQFLFEYFSETQRNKGNFPGRFSGRQFSNSRSEMNVSTLELGDSALYLCASSLDLETQYFGPGTRLLVL.

This rearrangement joins TRBV29-1 to TRBJ1-2; 9 nucleotides match TRBD1. V trimming: 4 bases; J trimming: 2 bases; junction bases outside the gene matches: 11. Germline CDR1 reads SQVTM; CDR2 reads ANQGSEA. The CDR3 runs to 16 residues. CDR3 bases: TGCAGCGTTGTCCTTACTACAGGGGGCCTAAACTATGGCTACACCTTC. Translated, it gives CSVVLTTGGLNYGYTF.

The genes are TRBV23-1 and TRBJ2-1, with 9 nucleotides matching TRBD1. TRBV23-1 is treated as an ORF (open reading frame) with a function not yet certain. The V gene end was trimmed by 3 bases and the J gene end by 6 bases; junction bases not matched to a gene: 6. The CDR3 is 15 residues long. CDR3 DNA sequence: TGCGCCAGCAGTCATCCGGGACAGGGACGCAATGAGCAGTTCTTC. It specifies CASSHPGQGRNEQFF.

The V call is TRBV19, the J call TRBJ1-5, with no clear D. The CDR3 sequence is 15 residues long. Trimming pared 3 bases from V and 4 bases from J, leaving 13 bases between. Germline assignment: CDR1 LNHDA and CDR2 SQIVND (reference sequence). The CDR3 DNA sequence: TGTGCCAGTAGTATGGGTCTCGGAGGTAATCAGCCCCAGCATTTT. This gives the protein CASSMGLGGNQPQHF.

This clone showed up just a few times. V usage is TRBV28 and J usage is TRBJ2-7, with TRBD2 matching over 9 bases. The CDR3 totals 16 residues. With 6 bases clipped from V and 0 bases from J, the junction kept 9 bases outside the gene matches. Germline-derived CDR1 and CDR2 are MDHEN and SYDVKM. The CDR3 nucleotides read TGTGCCAGCAGCCCAGAGACTAGCGGTAGCTCCTACGAGCAGTACTTC. As protein: CASSPETSGSSYEQYF.

The chain combines TRBV28 with TRBJ2-3, with 7 bases lining up with TRBD1. This CDR3 has 14 residues. Trimming cost V 5 bases and J 3 bases; bases outside gene matches: 5. Germline V lookup: CDR1 MDHEN, CDR2 SYDVKM. The CDR3 sequence is CASSKTGTTDTQYF. The CDR3 DNA reads as TGTGCCAGCAGTAAGACAGGGACGACAGATACGCAGTATTTT.

This clone turned up a few times. The chain is built from TRBV9 and TRBJ2-2, with D possibly being TRBD1 or TRBD2 (5 bases each). This CDR3 is built from 14 residues. Germline lookup yields CDR1 SGDLS and CDR2 YYNGEE. V lost 0 bases to trimming and J lost 6 bases, with 9 bases between them. The DNA for the CDR3 is TGTGCCAGCAGCGTAGCGCAGGGAGCCGGGGAGCTGTTTTTT. Protein sequence: CASSVAQGAGELFF.

The gene calls are TRBV5-1 and TRBJ2-5; D gene uncertain. Germline CDR1 is SGHRS and CDR2 is YFSETQ. V lost 3 bases and J 2 bases, leaving 11 bases between the germline ends. CDR3 length: 14 amino acids. The CDR3 is CASSYQTSQETQYF. The CDR3 nucleotides read TGCGCCAGCAGCTATCAAACAAGTCAAGAGACCCAGTACTTC.